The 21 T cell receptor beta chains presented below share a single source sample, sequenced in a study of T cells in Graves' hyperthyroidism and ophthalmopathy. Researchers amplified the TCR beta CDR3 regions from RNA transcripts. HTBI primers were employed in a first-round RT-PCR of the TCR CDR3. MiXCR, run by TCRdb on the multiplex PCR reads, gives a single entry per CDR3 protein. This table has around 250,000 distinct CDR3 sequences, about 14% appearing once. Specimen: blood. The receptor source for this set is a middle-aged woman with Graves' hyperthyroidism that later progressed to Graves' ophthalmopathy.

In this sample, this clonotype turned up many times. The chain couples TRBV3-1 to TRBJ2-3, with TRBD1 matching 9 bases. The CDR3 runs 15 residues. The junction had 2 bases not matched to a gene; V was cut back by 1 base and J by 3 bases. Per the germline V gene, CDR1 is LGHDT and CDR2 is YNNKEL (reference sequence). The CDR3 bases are TGTGCCAGCAGCCAAGGCGGGACAGGGACAGATACGCAGTATTTT. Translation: CASSQGGTGTDTQYF.

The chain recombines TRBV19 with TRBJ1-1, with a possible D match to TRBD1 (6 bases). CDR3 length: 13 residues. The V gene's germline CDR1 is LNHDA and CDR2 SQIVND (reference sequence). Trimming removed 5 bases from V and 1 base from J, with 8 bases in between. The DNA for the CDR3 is TGTGCCAGTAGTGACAGGAGGAACACTGAAGCTTTCTTT. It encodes CASSDRRNTEAFF.

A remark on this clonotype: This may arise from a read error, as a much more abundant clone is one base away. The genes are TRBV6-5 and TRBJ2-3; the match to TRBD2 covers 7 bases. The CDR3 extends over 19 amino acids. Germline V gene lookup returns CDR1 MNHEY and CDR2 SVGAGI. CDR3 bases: TGTGCCAGCAGTTACTCCTCAGCGGGGTACGCTCCTAGCACAGATACGAAGTATTTT. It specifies CASSYSSAGYAPSTDTKYF.

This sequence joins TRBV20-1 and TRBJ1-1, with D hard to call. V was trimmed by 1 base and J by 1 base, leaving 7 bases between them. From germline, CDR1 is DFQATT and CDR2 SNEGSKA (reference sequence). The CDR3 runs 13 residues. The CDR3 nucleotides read TGCAGTGCTAGAGGAGAGGCGAACACTGAAGCTTTCTTT. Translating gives CSARGEANTEAFF.

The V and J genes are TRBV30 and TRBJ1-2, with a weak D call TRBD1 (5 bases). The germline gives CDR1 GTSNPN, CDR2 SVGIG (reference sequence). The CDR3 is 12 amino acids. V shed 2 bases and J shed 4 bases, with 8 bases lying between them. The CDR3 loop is CAWSPGTYGYTF. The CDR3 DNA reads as TGTGCCTGGAGTCCGGGGACCTATGGCTACACCTTC.

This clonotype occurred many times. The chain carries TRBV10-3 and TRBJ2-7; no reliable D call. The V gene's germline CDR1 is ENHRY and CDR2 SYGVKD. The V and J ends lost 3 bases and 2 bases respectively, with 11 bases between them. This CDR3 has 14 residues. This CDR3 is CAISDSGNPYEQYF. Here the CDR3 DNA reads TGTGCCATCAGTGATAGTGGCAACCCCTACGAGCAGTACTTC.

CDR3: CASSLGRSDSPLHF. For the CDR3, the DNA is TGTGCCAGCAGCTTGGGGCGTTCGGATTCACCCCTCCACTTT. The rearrangement links TRBV5-4 to TRBJ1-6; D is unclear. Germline V CDR1 and CDR2: SGHNT, YYREEE (reference sequence). The V and J ends lost 0 bases and 8 bases respectively, with 9 bases between them. The CDR3 loop spans 14 amino acids.

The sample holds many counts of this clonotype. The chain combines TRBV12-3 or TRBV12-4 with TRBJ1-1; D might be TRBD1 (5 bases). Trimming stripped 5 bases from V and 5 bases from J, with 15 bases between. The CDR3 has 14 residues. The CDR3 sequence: CASSPVGAGTEAFF. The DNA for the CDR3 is TGTGCCAGCAGTCCAGTAGGGGCCGGGACTGAAGCTTTCTTT.

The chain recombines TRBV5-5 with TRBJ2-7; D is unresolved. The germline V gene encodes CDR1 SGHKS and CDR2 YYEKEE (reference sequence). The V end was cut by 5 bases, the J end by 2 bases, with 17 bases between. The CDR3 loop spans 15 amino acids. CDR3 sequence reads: CASSHSVLPTYEQYF. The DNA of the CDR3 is TGTGCCAGCAGTCATTCCGTTCTCCCTACCTACGAGCAGTACTTC. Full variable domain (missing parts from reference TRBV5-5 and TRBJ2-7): DAGVTQSPTHLIKTRGQQVTLRCSPISGHKSVSWYQQVLGQGPQFIFQYYEKEERGRGNFPDRFSARQFPNYSSELNVNALLLGDSALYLCASSHSVLPTYEQYFGPGTRLTVT.

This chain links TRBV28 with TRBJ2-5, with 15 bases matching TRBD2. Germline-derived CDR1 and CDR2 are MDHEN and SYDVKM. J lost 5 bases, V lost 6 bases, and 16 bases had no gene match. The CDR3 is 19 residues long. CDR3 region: CASRAHLGLAGGVGETQYF. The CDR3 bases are TGTGCCAGCAGGGCCCATTTGGGACTAGCGGGAGGAGTGGGGGAGACCCAGTACTTC.

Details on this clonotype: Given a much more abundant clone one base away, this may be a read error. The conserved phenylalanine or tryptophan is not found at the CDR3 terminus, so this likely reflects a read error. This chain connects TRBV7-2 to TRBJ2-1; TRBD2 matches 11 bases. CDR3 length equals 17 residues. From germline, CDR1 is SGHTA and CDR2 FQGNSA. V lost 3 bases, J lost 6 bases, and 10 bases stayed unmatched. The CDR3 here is CASSLIKLAGEGNEQFS. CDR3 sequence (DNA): TGTGCCAGCAGCTTGATAAAACTAGCGGGAGAGGGCAATGAGCAGTTCTCC.

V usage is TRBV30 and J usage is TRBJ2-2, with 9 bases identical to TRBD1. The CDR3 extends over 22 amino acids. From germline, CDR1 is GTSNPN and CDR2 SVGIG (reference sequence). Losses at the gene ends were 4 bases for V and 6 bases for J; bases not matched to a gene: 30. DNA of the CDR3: TGTGCCTGGAACCTGATGGGGGCCTTTGAATTACCGGGACAGGGTCATGCCGGGGAGCTGTTTTTT. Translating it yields CAWNLMGAFELPGQGHAGELFF.

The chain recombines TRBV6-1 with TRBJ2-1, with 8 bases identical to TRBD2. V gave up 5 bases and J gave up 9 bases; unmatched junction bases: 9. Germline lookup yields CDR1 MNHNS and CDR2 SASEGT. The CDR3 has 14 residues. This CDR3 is CASSQGLVAVEQFF. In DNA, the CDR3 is TGTGCCAGCAGTCAGGGACTAGTGGCGGTTGAGCAGTTCTTC.

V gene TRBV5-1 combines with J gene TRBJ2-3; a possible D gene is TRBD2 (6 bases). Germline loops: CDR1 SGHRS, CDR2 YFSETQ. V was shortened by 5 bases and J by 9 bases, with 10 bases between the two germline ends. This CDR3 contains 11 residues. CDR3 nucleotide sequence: TGCGCCAGCAGACAAGGACTAACGCAGTATTTT. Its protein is CASRQGLTQYF. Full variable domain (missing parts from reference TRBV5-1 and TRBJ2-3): KAGVTQTPRYLIKTRGQQVTLSCSPISGHRSVSWYQQTPGQGLQFLFEYFSETQRNKGNFPGRFSGRQFSNSRSEMNVSTLELGDSALYLCASRQGLTQYFGPGTRLTVL.

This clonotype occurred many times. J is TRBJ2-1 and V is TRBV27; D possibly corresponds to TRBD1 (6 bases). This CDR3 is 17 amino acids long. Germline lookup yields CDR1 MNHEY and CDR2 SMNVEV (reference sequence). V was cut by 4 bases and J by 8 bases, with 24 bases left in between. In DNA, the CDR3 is TGTGCCAGCAGTTCGGTCCGGTTCAGGGGAGAGTATGATGAGCAGTTCTTC. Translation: CASSSVRFRGEYDEQFF.

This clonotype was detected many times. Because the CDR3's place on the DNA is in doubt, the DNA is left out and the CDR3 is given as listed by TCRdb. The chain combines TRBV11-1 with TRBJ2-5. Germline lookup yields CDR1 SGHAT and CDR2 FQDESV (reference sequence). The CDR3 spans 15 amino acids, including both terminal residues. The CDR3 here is CASSLVTGFLETQYF.

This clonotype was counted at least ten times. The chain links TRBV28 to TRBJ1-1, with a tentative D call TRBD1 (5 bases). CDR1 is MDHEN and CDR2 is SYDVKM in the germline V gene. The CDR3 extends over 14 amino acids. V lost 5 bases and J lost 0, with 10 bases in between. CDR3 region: CASSERGLNTEAFF. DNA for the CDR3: TGTGCCAGCAGTGAAAGGGGTTTGAACACTGAAGCTTTCTTT.

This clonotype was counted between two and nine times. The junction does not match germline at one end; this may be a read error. CDR3 DNA: TGTGCCGGCAGCCAACAGGGACTTTTACGGGAGCAGTTCTTC. It specifies CAGSQQGLLREQFF. This chain connects TRBV27 to TRBJ2-1; D tentatively reads TRBD1 or TRBD2 (6 bases each). Looked up from germline, CDR1 is MNHEY and CDR2 is SMNVEV (reference sequence). The CDR3 is 14 residues long.

CDR3 nucleotide sequence: TGTGCCAGCAGTCCGGGACAGCGGAACACTGAAGCTTTCTTT. This sequence encodes CASSPGQRNTEAFF. V usage is TRBV6-2 or TRBV6-3 and J usage is TRBJ1-1; 7 bases are a match to TRBD1. Germline CDR1 is MNHEY and CDR2 is SVGEGT. This CDR3 has 14 residues. Unmatched junction bases numbered 4, after V lost 5 bases and J lost 1 base.

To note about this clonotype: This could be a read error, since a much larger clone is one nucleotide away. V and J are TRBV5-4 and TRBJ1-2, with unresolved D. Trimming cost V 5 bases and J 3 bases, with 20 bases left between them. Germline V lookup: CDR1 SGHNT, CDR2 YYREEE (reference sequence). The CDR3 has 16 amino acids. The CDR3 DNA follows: TGTGCCAGCAGTACCTTAGGTCGGGAGGCGTACTATGGCTACACCTTC. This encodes CASSTLGREAYYGYTF.

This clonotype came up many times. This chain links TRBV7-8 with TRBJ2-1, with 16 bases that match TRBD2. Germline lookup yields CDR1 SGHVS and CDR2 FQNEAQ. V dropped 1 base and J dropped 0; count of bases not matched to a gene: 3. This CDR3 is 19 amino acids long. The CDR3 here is CASSLGGTSGRASYNEQFF. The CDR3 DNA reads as TGTGCCAGCAGCTTAGGCGGGACTAGCGGGAGGGCCTCCTACAATGAGCAGTTCTTC.